The rows below give T cell receptor beta chains drawn from one sample of a study of T cells of healthy individuals. TCRdb reanalysed the 5' RACE reads using MiXCR and keeps one entry per CDR3 protein. The repertoire consists of around 83,000 distinct CDR3 sequences, with more than 4.5% occurring once and the leading ten covering around 6.9%. These receptors were collected from a female donor in good health. CDR3s include the opening cysteine and the closing phenylalanine or tryptophan. D genes are given only for firm matches. Expanded clones are given a class, and other clones once, few, many or no size at all.

14	many	TRBV7-8	.	TRBJ2-7	TGTGCCAGCAGCCATGTACTAGGAAAGGACGAGCAGTACTTC	CASSHVLGKDEQYF
15	many	TRBV9	.	TRBJ1-3	TGTGCCAGCAGCGTAGACAGGGACCCTGGAAACACCATATATTTT	CASSVDRDPGNTIYF
16	many	TRBV7-2	.	TRBJ2-7	TGTGCCAGCAGCTTAGTGGGTAGCGGAAGCTCCTACGAGCAGTACTTC	CASSLVGSGSSYEQYF
15	many	TRBV6-6	.	TRBJ1-2	TGTGCCAGCAGCCCACAGACAGGTTTCTTATTAAGCTACACCTTC	CASSPQTGFLLSYTF
15	few	TRBV5-1	.	TRBJ2-3	TGCGCCAGCAGCCTGGACAGACCATACACAGATACGCAGTATTTT	CASSLDRPYTDTQYF
13	medium-sized	TRBV20-1	.	TRBJ2-5	TGCAGTGCTCCGACGTGGACGAAAGAGACCCAGTACTTC	CSAPTWTKETQYF
9	few	TRBV27	.	TRBJ1-6	TGTGCCAGCAGTTCACCCCTCCACTTT	CASSSPLHF
14	few	TRBV25-1	TRBD2	TRBJ2-1	TGTGCCAGCAGTCCGCCTAGCGGGAGCAATGAGCAGTTCTTC	CASSPPSGSNEQFF
17	many	TRBV11-3	TRBD1	TRBJ2-1	TGTGCCAGCAGCCCCAGGGGGCCAAGCTCCCCTTACAATGAGCAGTTCTTC	CASSPRGPSSPYNEQFF
18	many	TRBV4-1	TRBD2	TRBJ2-5	TGCGCCAGCAGCCAACAACCGTGGGGACTAGTAAGTCTGGAGACCCAGTACTTC	CASSQQPWGLVSLETQYF
16	many	TRBV4-2	TRBD2	TRBJ2-3	TGTGCCAGCAGCCTATCCTCACGGGAGGTCTCCGATACGCAGTATTTT	CASSLSSREVSDTQYF
18	.	TRBV5-1	.	TRBJ2-6	TGCGCCAGCAGCCCCCTAAGCGGTAGATTCTCTGGGGCCAACGTCCTGACTTTC	CASSPLSGRFSGANVLTF
15	few	TRBV7-9	.	TRBJ2-3	TGTGCCAGCAGCTTCGGCGGAAACATCACAGATACGCAGTATTTT	CASSFGGNITDTQYF
13	.	TRBV24-1	TRBD2	TRBJ2-1	TGTGCCACCCGCATCGGGAGGGAGGGTGAGCAGTTCTTC	CATRIGREGEQFF
14	many	TRBV5-5	.	TRBJ1-2	TGTGCCAGCAGCTTGACCGGGGAGAGCTATGGCTACACCTTC	CASSLTGESYGYTF
15	few	TRBV18	.	TRBJ1-2	TGTGCCAGCTCACCACTCAGGGAAGCTGGCTATGGCTACACCTTC	CASSPLREAGYGYTF
16	.	TRBV9	.	TRBJ2-5	TGTGCCAGCAGCGTAGGGGGATCTGGGGACCAAGAGACCCAGTACTTC	CASSVGGSGDQETQYF
13	.	TRBV18	.	TRBJ1-5	TGTGCCAGCTCATTGGACCGGGGGAGGCCCCAGCATTTT	CASSLDRGRPQHF
16	many	TRBV2	.	TRBJ2-6	TGTGCCAGCAGTGAAGTGGGGGGCGCTGGGGCCAACGTCCTGACTTTC	CASSEVGGAGANVLTF
12	many	TRBV4-1	TRBD2	TRBJ2-3	TGCGCCAGCGAGGGGAGGGCAGATACGCAGTATTTT	CASEGRADTQYF
15	.	TRBV9	.	TRBJ2-1	TGTGCCAGCAGCGTAGACGTGGGCTCCTACAATGAGCAGTTCTTC	CASSVDVGSYNEQFF
14	few	TRBV29-1	.	TRBJ2-2	TGCAGCCTCCGATCGGGCCGGGAGACCGGGGAGCTGTTTTTT	CSLRSGRETGELFF
13	few	TRBV19	.	TRBJ2-5	TGTGCCAGTAGTAGGGACACCCAAGAGACCCAGTACTTC	CASSRDTQETQYF
16	.	TRBV5-4	.	TRBJ1-1	TGTGCCAGCAGCTTGGGAGGCGGGGGCGTGGGCACTGAAGCTTTCTTT	CASSLGGGGVGTEAFF
19	many	TRBV6-2/TRBV6-3	TRBD1	TRBJ1-1	TGTGCCAGCAGTCCGCGACAGGGGGTCACAACCTTTTTGAACACTGAAGCTTTCTTT	CASSPRQGVTTFLNTEAFF
14	many	TRBV13	.	TRBJ2-5	TGTGCCAGCAGCGCCGACAGGCTTTCAGAGACCCAGTACTTC	CASSADRLSETQYF
15	many	TRBV24-1	TRBD1	TRBJ2-1	TGTGCCACCAGTGACCCCGGGACAGGGCTCAATGAGCAGTTCTTC	CATSDPGTGLNEQFF
13	many	TRBV29-1	.	TRBJ2-7	TGCAGCGCCGAAATGGGACCCTCCTACGAGCAGTACTTC	CSAEMGPSYEQYF
15	many	TRBV4-1	TRBD1	TRBJ2-7	TGCGCCAGCAGCCCGTCGGGGGACAGGGCCTACGAGCAGTACTTC	CASSPSGDRAYEQYF
14	many	TRBV14	.	TRBJ2-2	TGTGCCAGCAGCCAAATGGTCACCGGCGGGGAGCTGTTTTTT	CASSQMVTGGELFF
13	many	TRBV29-1	.	TRBJ2-5	TGCAGCGTTCGGCAGGGAGGAAGGGAGACCCAGTACTTC	CSVRQGGRETQYF
13	few	TRBV7-2	.	TRBJ1-1	TGTGCCAGCAGCTCAACACCGCGGACTGAAGCTTTCTTT	CASSSTPRTEAFF
16	few	TRBV20-1	.	TRBJ1-5	TGCAGTGCGTACCAGGGCGGCAGGAGGAGGAATCAGCCCCAGCATTTT	CSAYQGGRRRNQPQHF
18	.	TRBV5-4	.	TRBJ2-2	TGTGCCAGCAGCTCCAGTGATGGTAGGGGACCAAGCACCGGGGAGCTGTTTTTT	CASSSSDGRGPSTGELFF
14	.	TRBV7-2	.	TRBJ1-6	TGTGCCAGCAGCTTAGGGACATGGAATTCACCCCTCCACTTT	CASSLGTWNSPLHF
14	many	TRBV12-5	.	TRBJ1-1	TGTGCTAGTGGGGCCGGACCCGCGGGGACTGAAGCTTTCTTT	CASGAGPAGTEAFF
16	.	TRBV4-3	TRBD1	TRBJ2-7	TGCGCCAGCAGCCAAGAAGGGACAGGGGGTACCTACGAGCAGTACTTC	CASSQEGTGGTYEQYF
13	few	TRBV5-1	.	TRBJ1-1	TGCGCCAGCAGCTTACGGGTCGACACTGAAGCTTTCTTT	CASSLRVDTEAFF
14	few	TRBV6-1	TRBD1	TRBJ2-4	TGTGCCAGCAGGTCGGGACAGGGGAAAAACATTCAGTACTTC	CASRSGQGKNIQYF
18	.	TRBV5-1	TRBD2	TRBJ2-1	TGCGCCAGCAGCCGAAAGTCGACTAGCGGGATTGCCTACAATGAGCAGTTCTTC	CASSRKSTSGIAYNEQFF
14	many	TRBV18	.	TRBJ2-1	TGTGCCAGCTCACCAAATAACGGGATCAATGAGCAGTTCTTC	CASSPNNGINEQFF
16	many	TRBV27	.	TRBJ1-6	TGTGCCAGCAGTTTAACGCCAGGGGAGTATAATTCACCCCTCCACTTT	CASSLTPGEYNSPLHF
14	many	TRBV5-4	TRBD1	TRBJ2-1	TGTGCCAGCAGCGGACAGGGCTTTTGGAATGAGCAGTTCTTC	CASSGQGFWNEQFF
16	few	TRBV20-1	TRBD2	TRBJ2-1	TGCAGTGCTAGAGACCTGGCGGGAGGAAGAGAGGATGAGCAGTTCTTC	CSARDLAGGREDEQFF
18	few	TRBV6-6	.	TRBJ1-5	TGTGCCAGCAGTCGAGACCAGGCCGCGACCAGCAGCAATCAGCCCCAGCATTTT	CASSRDQAATSSNQPQHF
14	few	TRBV7-2	.	TRBJ1-2	TGTGCCAGCAGCTTAGAGGGCAGCAACTATGGCTACACCTTC	CASSLEGSNYGYTF
14	many	TRBV13	TRBD2	TRBJ2-3	TGTGCCAGCAGCCAGGGACTAGTCACAGATACGCAGTATTTT	CASSQGLVTDTQYF
14	many	TRBV2	.	TRBJ1-1	TGTGCCAGCAGGTACACTACTCAGGGCGGTGAAGCTTTCTTT	CASRYTTQGGEAFF
14	.	TRBV5-4	.	TRBJ2-1	TGTGCCAGCGGCGGAAGGAGCTCCTACAATGAGCAGTTCTTC	CASGGRSSYNEQFF
16	many	TRBV18	.	TRBJ1-3	TGTGCCAGCTCACCTCTGGACACTTATTCTGGAAACACCATATATTTT	CASSPLDTYSGNTIYF
15	.	TRBV27	.	TRBJ2-3	TGTGCCAGCAGTTTATTGGCCCCCACGTCAAATACGCAGTATTTT	CASSLLAPTSNTQYF
17	few	TRBV7-2	TRBD1	TRBJ1-4	TGTGCCAGCAGCTCCCGGGACAGGGGGCGGTCTAATGAAAAACTGTTTTTT	CASSSRDRGRSNEKLFF
15	many	TRBV12-3/TRBV12-4	TRBD2	TRBJ2-1	TGTGCCAGCAGTAGGACTAGCGGGAGTAAGGATGAGCAGTTCTTC	CASSRTSGSKDEQFF
12	many	TRBV2	.	TRBJ2-1	TGTGCCAGCAGTTCAGGGTTGGGTGAGCAGTTCTTC	CASSSGLGEQFF
16	many	TRBV6-2/TRBV6-3	TRBD2	TRBJ2-1	TGTGCCAGCAGGCGCGGACTAGCGGGAGGGGATAATGAGCAGTTCTTC	CASRRGLAGGDNEQFF
15	many	TRBV6-6	.	TRBJ2-5	TGTGCCAGTTCGCAGAACAACCGGGATCAAGAGACCCAGTACTTC	CASSQNNRDQETQYF